The T cell receptor beta chain under discussion was sequenced for a study of T-cell memory formation after mild COVID-19. General observations from the study: Shrinking CD4+ clones were chiefly CM and EM; CD8+ ones were chiefly EMRA. Clonal second-wave expansions that peaked on day 37 had unconfirmed SARS-CoV-2 specificity. There was a balanced CD4/CD8 profile in clones contracting day 15 to 85, and later expanders leaned CD4+.

TCRdb analysed the 5' RACE reads with MiXCR anew, one entry per CDR3 protein. Seen here are 50,000 or so distinct CDR3 sequences, over 9% observed once, and the top ten hold more than 20%. The length of the CDR3 is 12 residues. In germline, CDR1 is SGDLS, CDR2 YYNGEE. With 4 bases removed from V and 8 bases from J, the gap between germline ends came to 10 bases. Only a few counts were recorded for this clonotype. The antigen remains undetermined. The origin of this receptor is a man younger than 35 who had mild COVID-19 (a few samples of this study predate the infection). Cell type and time point are not known. The sequenced sample consisted of PBMCs or a T cell subset sorted from them (not recorded which). The chain employs TRBV9 and TRBJ1-3; the D gene is possibly TRBD1 (5 bases). CDR3 sequence reads: CASSSRVDTIYF. The CDR3, as DNA: TGTGCCAGCAGCTCCAGGGTCGACACCATATATTTT.